The sequence of this TCR beta chain was determined in a study of regulatory T cells in long-lasting Graves disease. The authors built TCR beta libraries using iRepertoire HTBI primers and Arm-PCR of CDR3 regions. MiXCR was run by TCRdb on the multiplex PCR reads, yielding one entry per CDR3 protein. This sample carries hundreds of thousands of distinct CDR3 sequences, less than 20% of them seen once, and the ten largest clones take roughly 18%. Germline loops: CDR1 DFQATT, CDR2 SNEGSKA (reference sequence). V gave up 6 bases and J gave up 10 bases, with 18 bases separating them. This CDR3 contains 12 residues. The time point is: newly diagnosed GD, antithyroid drugs for less than 3 months. Researchers made the TCR library from RNA that was extracted from PBMCs. This clonotype appeared a few times. This same sample was also part of a study on T cells in Graves' hyperthyroidism and ophthalmopathy.

Source: peripheral blood mononuclear cells (PBMCs), taken at new diagnosis, from a patient treated with antithyroid drugs. The clonotype was recovered from a woman aged 25 to 39 with Graves disease. V and J are TRBV20-1 and TRBJ1-1; no clear D. The CDR3: CSAETQAVVAFF. In nucleotides, the CDR3 is TGCAGTGCCGAGACGCAGGCCGTGGTAGCTTTCTTT.